These T cell receptor beta chains were read from a single sample in a study of OX40 agonist ivuxolimab in advanced cancers. The table came from immunoSEQ multiplex PCR; TCRdb's copy has only in-frame clones and leaves some out. Here the sample spans over 70,000 clones, around 80% being singletons. The sequences come from CD4+ or CD8+ T cells sorted from blood, collected in a trial of the OX40 agonist ivuxolimab. The source of these receptors is an adult with an advanced solid tumor such as melanoma, head and neck, liver or kidney cancer. CDR3s leave out the opening cysteine and the closing phenylalanine or tryptophan.

TRBJ1-5 TRBV6-6 ASRTGVNQPQH
TRBJ1-5 TRBV9 ASSVSRIPGTNNQPQH
TRBJ1-6 TRBV9 ASSVATGSPLH
TRBJ2-1 TRBV7-3 ASSLTSRLAGGNYNEQF
TRBJ2-5 TRBV6-1 ASSANRGETQY
TRBJ2-7 TRBV5-1 ASSQGPTTYEQY
TRBJ1-2 TRBV18 ASSRIGQGRDGYT
TRBJ2-3 TRBV11-3 ASSLNQPGATDTQY
TRBJ2-2 TRBV28 ASTGSGRKTGELF
TRBJ1-2 TRBV6-5 ASSDRRGYT
TRBJ2-6 TRBV18 ASSPGGYGANVLT
TRBJ2-7 TRBV5-1 ASCMTGSSYEQY
TRBJ1-3 TRBV18 ASSPATAQASGNTIY
TRBJ2-3 TRBV6-6 ASSYSRGLEEVQY
TRBJ1-5 TRBV30 AWSGGTQPQH
TRBJ1-1 TRBV7-9 ASSTDGVSEAF
TRBJ1-4 TRBV6-5 ASSYSWAENEKLF
TRBJ1-3 TRBV7-2 ASSRDYSGNTIY
TRBJ2-7 TRBV7-2 ASSPIRGAYEQY
TRBJ1-2 TRBV4-3 ASSQDGTSYGYT
TRBJ1-4 TRBV15 ATSREQGEVAEKLF
TRBJ1-3 TRBV27 ASSLGGRVWDTIY
TRBJ1-1 TRBV14 ASSQSYRGPNTEAF
TRBJ1-1 TRBV5-1 ASSLGLNTEAF
TRBJ1-5 TRBV11-2 ASSRQGLNQPQH
TRBJ2-7 TRBV25-1 ASSECRPSGYEQY
TRBJ2-1 TRBV5-1 ASSSRVGYNEQF
TRBJ2-7 TRBV19 ASSFRGGDEQY
TRBJ2-2 TRBV5-1 ASRLGTGDTGELF
TRBJ1-2 TRBV19 ASSFGQGVGGYT
TRBJ1-1 TRBV7-2 ASSLGTVKNEAF
TRBJ2-5 TRBV10-3 AISEGTGTLETQY
TRBJ2-7 TRBV5-1 ASSFPQGTTSGRSYEQY
TRBJ2-2 TRBV12-5 ASGPGRQANTGELF
TRBJ1-3 TRBV10-1 ASSESWGISGNTIY
TRBJ2-7 TRBV5-1 ASSLGQDYEQY
TRBJ2-5 TRBV5-6 ASSLSGQGGH
TRBJ1-1 TRBV7-9 ASSPWTAEAF
TRBJ1-1 TRBV6-1 ASSIGKLAAF
TRBJ2-1 TRBV12-5 ASARGRALNEQF
TRBJ1-6 TRBV6-5 ASSRVAYNSPLH
TRBJ1-4 TRBV6-6 ASRDPGRFNEKLF